The clone carrying this T cell receptor beta chain appeared a few times. Its specificity is not known. Using a J-beta primer mix together with a sample-barcoded 5' primer, a second PCR was run for roughly 6 to 12 cycles. Every cDNA molecule bore a tag from a template-switch adaptor containing 12 random nucleotides. Each CDR3 protein gets one entry after TCRdb re-called the 5' RACE reads with MiXCR. The sample holds over a million distinct CDR3 sequences, 35% to 45% seen once. Peripheral blood, roughly 9.3 milliliters per donor, was collected. The entry originates in a study of blood T cells in healthy people across ages. The CDR3 length is 15 residues. V was pared by 2 bases and J by 4 bases, with 17 bases between. Germline lookup yields CDR1 DFQATT and CDR2 SNEGSKA (reference sequence). The study, taken as a whole, reports: Both naive CD4+ cell counts and diversity were greater in long-lived donors than in aged donors. Expanded clonotype changes were possibly confounded by unknown donor CMV status.

The receptor was derived from a woman aged 18-29 years in good health. The sequencing sample was made of blood. The genes are TRBV20-1 and TRBJ2-5; D is unclear. CDR3 DNA: TGCAGTGCTAGATTCGGACGGTGGGCAGGAGAGACCCAGTACTTC. Encoded protein: CSARFGRWAGETQYF.